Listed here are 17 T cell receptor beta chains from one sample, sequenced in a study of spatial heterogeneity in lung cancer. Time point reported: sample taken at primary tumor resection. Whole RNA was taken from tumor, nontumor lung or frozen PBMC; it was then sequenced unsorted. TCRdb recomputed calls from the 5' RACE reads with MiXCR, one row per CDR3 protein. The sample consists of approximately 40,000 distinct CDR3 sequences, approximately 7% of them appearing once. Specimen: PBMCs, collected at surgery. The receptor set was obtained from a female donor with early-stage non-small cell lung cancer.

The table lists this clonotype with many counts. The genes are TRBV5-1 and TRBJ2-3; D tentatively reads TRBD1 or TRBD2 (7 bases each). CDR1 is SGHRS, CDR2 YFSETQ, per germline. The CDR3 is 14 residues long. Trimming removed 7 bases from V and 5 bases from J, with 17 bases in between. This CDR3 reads CASSTRGGRDTQYF. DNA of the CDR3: TGCGCCAGCTCCACCAGGGGGGGGCGAGATACGCAGTATTTT.

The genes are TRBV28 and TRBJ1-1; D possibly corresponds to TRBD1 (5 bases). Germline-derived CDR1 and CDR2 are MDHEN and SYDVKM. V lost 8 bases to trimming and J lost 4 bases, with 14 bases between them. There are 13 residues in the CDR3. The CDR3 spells CASYDSLITEAFF. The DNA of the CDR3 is TGTGCCAGCTATGACAGTCTGATCACTGAAGCTTTCTTT.

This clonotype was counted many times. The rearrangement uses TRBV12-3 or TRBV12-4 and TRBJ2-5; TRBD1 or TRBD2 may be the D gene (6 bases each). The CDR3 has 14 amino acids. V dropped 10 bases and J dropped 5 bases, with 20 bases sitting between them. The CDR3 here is CATKGGTTDETQYF. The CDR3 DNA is TGTGCCACCAAGGGGGGCACCACAGATGAGACCCAGTACTTC.

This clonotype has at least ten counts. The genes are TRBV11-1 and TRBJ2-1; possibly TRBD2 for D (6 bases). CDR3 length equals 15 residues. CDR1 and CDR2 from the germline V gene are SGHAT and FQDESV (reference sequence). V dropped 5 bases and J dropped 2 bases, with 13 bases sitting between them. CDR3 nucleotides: TGTGCCAGCAGCACTCCGACGGGGGCCTACAATGAGCAGTTCTTC. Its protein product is CASSTPTGAYNEQFF.

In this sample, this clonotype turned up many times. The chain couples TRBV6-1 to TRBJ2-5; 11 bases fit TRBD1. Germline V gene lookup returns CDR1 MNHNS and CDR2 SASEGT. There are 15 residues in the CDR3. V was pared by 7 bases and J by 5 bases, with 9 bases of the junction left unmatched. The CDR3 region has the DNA TGTGCCAGCACCTGGACAGGGGGCGAAGGGGAGACCCAGTACTTC. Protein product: CASTWTGGEGETQYF.

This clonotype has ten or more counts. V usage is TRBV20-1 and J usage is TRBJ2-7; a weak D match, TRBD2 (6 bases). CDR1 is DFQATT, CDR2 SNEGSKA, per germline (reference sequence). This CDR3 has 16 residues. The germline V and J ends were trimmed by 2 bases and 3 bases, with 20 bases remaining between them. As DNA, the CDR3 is TGCAGTGCTAGAAAAAAGGGAGCGGGTTTCATCTACGAGCAGTACTTC. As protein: CSARKKGAGFIYEQYF.

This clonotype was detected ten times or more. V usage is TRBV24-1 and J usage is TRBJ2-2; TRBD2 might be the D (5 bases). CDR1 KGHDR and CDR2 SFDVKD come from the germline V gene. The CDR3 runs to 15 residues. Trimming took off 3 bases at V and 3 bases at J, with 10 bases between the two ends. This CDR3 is CATSDPGVDTGELFF. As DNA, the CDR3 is TGTGCCACCAGTGATCCCGGGGTTGACACCGGGGAGCTGTTTTTT.

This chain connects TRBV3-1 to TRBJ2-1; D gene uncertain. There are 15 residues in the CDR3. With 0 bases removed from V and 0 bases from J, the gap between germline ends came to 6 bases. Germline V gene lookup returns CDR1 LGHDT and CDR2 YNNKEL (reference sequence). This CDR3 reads CASSQDPLSYNEQFF. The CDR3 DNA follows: TGTGCCAGCAGCCAAGATCCCCTCTCCTACAATGAGCAGTTCTTC.

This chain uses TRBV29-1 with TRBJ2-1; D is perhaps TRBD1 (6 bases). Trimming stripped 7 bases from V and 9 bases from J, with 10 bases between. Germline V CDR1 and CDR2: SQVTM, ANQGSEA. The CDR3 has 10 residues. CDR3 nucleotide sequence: TGCAGCGATGGACAGCGTGAGCAGTTCTTC. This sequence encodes CSDGQREQFF.

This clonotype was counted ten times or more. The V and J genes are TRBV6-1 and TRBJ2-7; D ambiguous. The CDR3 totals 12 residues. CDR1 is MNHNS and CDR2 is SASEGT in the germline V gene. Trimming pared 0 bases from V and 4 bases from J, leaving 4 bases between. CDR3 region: CASSEAGYEQYF. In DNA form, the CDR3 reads TGTGCCAGCAGTGAAGCGGGATACGAGCAGTACTTC.

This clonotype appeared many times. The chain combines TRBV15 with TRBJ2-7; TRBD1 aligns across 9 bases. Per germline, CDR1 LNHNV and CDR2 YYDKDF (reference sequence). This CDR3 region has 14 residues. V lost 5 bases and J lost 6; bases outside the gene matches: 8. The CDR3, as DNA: TGTGCCACCAGCGAACGGACAGGGGTCCCCGAGCAGTACTTC. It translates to CATSERTGVPEQYF.

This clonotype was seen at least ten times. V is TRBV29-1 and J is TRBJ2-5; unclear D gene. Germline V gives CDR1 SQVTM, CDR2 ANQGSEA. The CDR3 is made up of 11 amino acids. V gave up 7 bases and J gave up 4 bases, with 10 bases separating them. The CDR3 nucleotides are TGCAGCGAGACGGCAGGAGAGACCCAGTACTTC. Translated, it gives CSETAGETQYF.

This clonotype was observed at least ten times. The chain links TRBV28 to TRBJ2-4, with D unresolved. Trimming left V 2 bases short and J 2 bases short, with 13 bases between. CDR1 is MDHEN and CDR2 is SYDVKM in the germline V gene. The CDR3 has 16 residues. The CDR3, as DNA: TGTGCCAGCAGTTTAAACCAACCTGGGACCAAAAACATTCAGTACTTC. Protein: CASSLNQPGTKNIQYF.

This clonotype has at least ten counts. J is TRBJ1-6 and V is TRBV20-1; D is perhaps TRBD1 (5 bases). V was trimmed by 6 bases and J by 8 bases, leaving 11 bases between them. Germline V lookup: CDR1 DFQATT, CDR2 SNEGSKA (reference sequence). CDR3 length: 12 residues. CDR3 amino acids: CSAQTGDSPLHF. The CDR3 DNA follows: TGCAGTGCCCAGACGGGGGATTCACCCCTCCACTTT.

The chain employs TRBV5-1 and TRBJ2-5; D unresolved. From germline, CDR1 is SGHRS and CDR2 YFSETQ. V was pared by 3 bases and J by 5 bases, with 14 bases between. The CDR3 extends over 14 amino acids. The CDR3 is CASSSAVGLETQYF. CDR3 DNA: TGCGCCAGCAGCTCGGCGGTGGGGTTGGAGACCCAGTACTTC.

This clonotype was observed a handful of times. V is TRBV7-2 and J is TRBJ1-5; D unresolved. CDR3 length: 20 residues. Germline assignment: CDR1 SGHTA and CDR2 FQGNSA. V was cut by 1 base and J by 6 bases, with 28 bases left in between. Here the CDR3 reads CASSLGAGRYGVQFGQPQHF. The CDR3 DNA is TGTGCCAGCAGCTTAGGGGCTGGTCGGTATGGGGTACAGTTCGGTCAGCCCCAGCATTTT.

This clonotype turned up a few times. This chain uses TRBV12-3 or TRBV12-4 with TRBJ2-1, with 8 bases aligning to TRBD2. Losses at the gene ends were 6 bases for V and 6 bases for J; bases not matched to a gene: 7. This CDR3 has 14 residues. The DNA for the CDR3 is TGTGCCAGCAGCCGGACTAGCCCTTTCAATGAGCAGTTCTTC. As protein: CASSRTSPFNEQFF.